The T cell receptor (beta chain) described here comes from a study of cytomegalovirus exposure and HLA in healthy donors. In germline, CDR1 is LGHNT, CDR2 FRNRAP. V trimming: 3 bases; J trimming: 2 bases; junction bases outside the gene matches: 4. The CDR3 is 15 amino acids. PCR used 60 Vbeta primers and 13 Jbeta primers. This table comes from immunoSEQ multiplex PCR, and its TCRdb copy is limited to in-frame clones, with some not included. This repertoire shows over 130,000 clones, 61% found once; its top ten account for less than 2%. The rearrangement joins TRBV12-5 to TRBJ1-5; 7 nucleotides line up with TRBD1. The origin of this receptor is a male donor in good health and CMV-seronegative. Material: PBMCs. The CDR3 spells CASGFEDRRNQPQHF. CDR3 bases: TGTGCTAGTGGTTTCGAGGACAGGCGCAATCAGCCCCAGCATTTT.